One sample yielded the 25 T cell receptor beta chains listed below, sequenced in a study of cytomegalovirus exposure and HLA in healthy donors. Libraries were prepared by immunoSEQ multiplex PCR; TCRdb keeps only in-frame clonotypes and omits some of them. The sample lists around 260,000 clones; 90% were seen once. Sequenced material: PBMCs. Source of these receptors: a woman in her twenties or thirties in good health and CMV-seronegative.

The chain joins TRBV27 to TRBJ2-1; 7 bases agree with TRBD2. Germline V lookup: CDR1 MNHEY, CDR2 SMNVEV (reference sequence). This CDR3 has 15 amino acids. J lost 0 bases, V lost 8 bases, and 7 bases had no gene match. The CDR3 nucleotides read TGTGCCAGCGACCTGCTAGCGGCCTCCTACAATGAGCAGTTCTTC. Encoded protein: CASDLLAASYNEQFF.

The chain joins TRBV18 to TRBJ1-1; no clear D gene. CDR3 length: 14 amino acids. Germline CDR1 is KGHSH and CDR2 is LQKENI. The germline V and J ends were trimmed by 3 bases and 11 bases, with 19 bases remaining between them. The DNA of the CDR3 is TGTGCCAGCTCACCCCGCCAACTCGACGTCAGGGCTTTCTTT. Translated: CASSPRQLDVRAFF.

This rearrangement joins TRBV20-1 to TRBJ1-5, with unresolved D. From germline, CDR1 is DFQATT and CDR2 SNEGSKA (reference sequence). The CDR3 has 11 amino acids. V lost 4 bases, J lost 6 bases, and 7 bases lay in between. The DNA of the CDR3 is TGCAGTGCTAAGGGAGGTCAGCCCCAGCATTTT. This sequence encodes CSAKGGQPQHF.

The chain carries TRBV27 and TRBJ2-2; 7 nucleotides line up with TRBD1. The V gene end was trimmed by 4 bases and the J gene end by 3 bases; junction bases not matched to a gene: 11. The CDR3 runs to 17 residues. Per germline, CDR1 MNHEY and CDR2 SMNVEV (reference sequence). CDR3 sequence reads: CASSSPSRGRDTGELFF. CDR3 sequence (DNA): TGTGCCAGCAGTTCACCCTCGAGGGGGCGGGACACCGGGGAGCTGTTTTTT.

V and J are TRBV4-1 and TRBJ1-4; 7 nucleotides match TRBD1. The junction had 6 bases not matched to a gene; V was cut back by 0 bases and J by 8 bases. Germline V CDR1 and CDR2: MGHRA, YSYEKL. The CDR3 totals 15 residues. This CDR3 reads CASSQETGSGEKLFF. CDR3 nucleotide sequence: TGCGCCAGCAGCCAAGAGACAGGGAGCGGGGAAAAACTGTTTTTT.

The chain uses TRBV18 and TRBJ2-2; D is unresolved. Germline CDR1 KGHSH, CDR2 LQKENI. The CDR3 totals 11 residues. Trimming cost V 2 bases and J 7 bases, with 2 bases left between them. Here the CDR3 reads CASSPDGELFF. The CDR3 DNA follows: TGTGCCAGCTCACCAGACGGGGAGCTGTTTTTT.

The V and J genes are TRBV9 and TRBJ2-1; 9 bases fit TRBD2. CDR3 size: 15 residues. Trimming at V came to 0 bases and at J to 8 bases, leaving 6 bases not matched to a gene. Germline-derived CDR1 and CDR2 are SGDLS and YYNGEE. CDR3 loop: CASSVDPAGGYEQFF. CDR3 DNA: TGTGCCAGCAGCGTAGACCCAGCGGGAGGATATGAGCAGTTCTTC.

The J gene is TRBJ2-7, the V gene TRBV27; 9 bases fit TRBD1. Germline CDR1 reads MNHEY; CDR2 reads SMNVEV (reference sequence). This CDR3 is built from 14 residues. Trimming cost V 6 bases and J 0 bases; bases outside gene matches: 3. CDR3 residues: CASRGTGSSYEQYF. CDR3 nucleotide sequence: TGTGCCAGCAGGGGGACAGGGTCCTCCTACGAGCAGTACTTC.

This sequence joins TRBV9 and TRBJ2-3, with D uncertain. This CDR3 region has 13 residues. The germline V gene has CDR1 SGDLS and CDR2 YYNGEE. V lost 3 bases and J 2 bases, leaving 7 bases between the germline ends. CDR3 residues: CASSATTTDTQYF. The CDR3 region has the DNA TGTGCCAGCAGCGCTACTACCACAGATACGCAGTATTTT.

The chain recombines TRBV5-6 with TRBJ2-7; a possible D gene is TRBD2 (5 bases). Trimming left V 0 bases short and J 4 bases short, with 17 bases between. Germline V lookup: CDR1 SGHDT, CDR2 YYEEEE. The CDR3 runs to 16 residues. CDR3 in DNA: TGTGCCAGCAGCTTGGTCGGTCGAGGGTACCCTTACGAGCAGTACTTC. Protein product: CASSLVGRGYPYEQYF.

The chain recombines TRBV7-9 with TRBJ2-1, with 13 bases aligning to TRBD2. This CDR3 comprises 14 residues. After removal of 1 base from V and 16 bases from J, the junction contained 7 bases not matched to a gene. The germline V gene has CDR1 SEHNR and CDR2 FQNEAQ (reference sequence). CDR3 sequence reads: CASSLGLAGGPEFF. In DNA, the CDR3 is TGTGCCAGCAGCTTAGGACTAGCGGGAGGCCCGGAATTCTTC. The complete variable domain, with remaining parts taken from reference TRBV7-9 and TRBJ2-1, reads DTGVSQNPRHKITKRGQNVTFRCDPISEHNRLYWYRQTLGQGPEFLTYFQNEAQLEKSRLLSDRFSAERPKGSFSTLEIQRTEQGDSAMYLCASSLGLAGGPEFFGPGTRLTVL.

The V gene is TRBV28, the J gene TRBJ2-1; D is ambiguous. CDR3 length equals 16 residues. CDR1 is MDHEN and CDR2 is SYDVKM in the germline V gene. Trimming took off 2 bases at V and 0 bases at J, with 11 bases between the two ends. Here the CDR3 DNA reads TGTGCCAGCAGTTTACGACTCTTCAGCTCCTACAATGAGCAGTTCTTC. Amino acid sequence: CASSLRLFSSYNEQFF.

The J gene is TRBJ2-3, the V gene TRBV7-9; 12 bases are a match to TRBD2. Germline loops: CDR1 SEHNR, CDR2 FQNEAQ (reference sequence). Unmatched junction bases numbered 6, after V lost 5 bases and J lost 0 bases. There are 17 residues in the CDR3. CDR3 region: CASSDGLAGISTDTQYF. Written as DNA, the CDR3 is TGTGCCAGCAGCGACGGACTAGCGGGAATAAGCACAGATACGCAGTATTTT.

The rearrangement uses TRBV28 and TRBJ1-2, with 11 nucleotides matching TRBD1. CDR1 and CDR2 from the germline V gene are MDHEN and SYDVKM. V lost 5 bases to trimming and J lost 4 bases; unmatched junction nucleotides: 12. CDR3 length equals 17 residues. The CDR3 loop reads CASSPMEGQGGGYGYTF. CDR3 nucleotides: TGTGCCAGCAGTCCCATGGAGGGACAGGGGGGAGGCTATGGCTACACCTTC.

This chain links TRBV27 with TRBJ2-3; D remains ambiguous. From germline, CDR1 is MNHEY and CDR2 SMNVEV (reference sequence). Between the trimmed V and J ends, which lost 8 bases and 6 bases, there was a span of 12 bases. This CDR3 has 12 residues. CDR3 sequence reads: CASSLGWDTQYF. Written as DNA, the CDR3 is TGTGCCAGCTCGCTCGGATGGGATACGCAGTATTTT.

This clone was seen once. The chain carries TRBV6-6 and TRBJ2-7; 7 bases map to TRBD1. CDR1 is MNHNY and CDR2 is SVGAGI in the germline V gene (reference sequence). The CDR3 covers 15 residues. V trimming: 4 bases; J trimming: 6 bases; junction bases outside the gene matches: 12. CDR3 in DNA: TGTGCCAGCAGTTGGTTGGGGCAGGGGGTCTCCGAGCAGTACTTC. This sequence encodes CASSWLGQGVSEQYF.

The V and J genes are TRBV5-4 and TRBJ2-5, with TRBD2 identical over 9 bases. The CDR3 is made up of 15 amino acids. Losses at the gene ends were 4 bases for V and 1 base for J; bases not matched to a gene: 5. Germline loops: CDR1 SGHNT, CDR2 YYREEE (reference sequence). The CDR3 nucleotides read TGTGCCAGCAGCACCGGGACTAGCAGCCAAGAGACCCAGTACTTC. This translates into CASSTGTSSQETQYF.

The chain joins TRBV7-2 to TRBJ2-1; maybe TRBD1 (5 bases). CDR1 SGHTA and CDR2 FQGNSA come from the germline V gene. Trimming cost V 1 base and J 9 bases, with 16 bases left between them. The CDR3 totals 15 residues. This chain's CDR3 is CASSLGLGRSGEQFF. As DNA, the CDR3 is TGTGCCAGCAGCTTAGGGTTGGGGCGGAGTGGTGAGCAGTTCTTC.

The chain links TRBV7-3 to TRBJ2-3; 12 bases match TRBD1. CDR1 SGHTA and CDR2 FQGTGA come from the germline V gene. The CDR3 totals 14 residues. V dropped 5 bases and J dropped 5; count of bases not matched to a gene: 2. CDR3 sequence (DNA): TGTGCCAGCAGCCGGGACAGGGGGCGAGATACGCAGTATTTT. This gives the protein CASSRDRGRDTQYF.

As regards this clone: The sample contains more than one DNA sequence encoding this CDR3. The chain recombines TRBV9 with TRBJ2-1, with TRBD2 matching 8 bases. J lost 8 bases, V lost 0 bases, and 1 base had no gene match. CDR3 length: 13 residues. Germline lookup yields CDR1 SGDLS and CDR2 YYNGEE. CDR3 region: CASSVVSGDEQFF. CDR3 bases: TGTGCCAGCAGCGTAGTTAGCGGGGATGAGCAGTTCTTC.

The V and J genes are TRBV25-1 and TRBJ2-1; TRBD2 agrees at 10 bases. The CDR3 totals 16 residues. J lost 0 bases, V lost 3 bases, and 2 bases had no gene match. Per germline, CDR1 MGHDK and CDR2 SYGVNS. CDR3 DNA sequence: TGTGCCAGCAGTGAGGGACTAGCGCGCTCCTACAATGAGCAGTTCTTC. It translates to CASSEGLARSYNEQFF.

In this sample, this clone turned up once. This rearrangement joins TRBV11-2 to TRBJ2-1; no clear D. From germline, CDR1 is SGHAT and CDR2 FQNNGV. Trimming shortened V by 5 bases and J by 4 bases, and 15 bases separated the two germline ends. The CDR3 runs to 15 residues. The CDR3 is CASSPGLNVYNEQFF. The CDR3 DNA reads as TGTGCCAGCAGCCCGGGTTTAAACGTTTACAATGAGCAGTTCTTC.

Of note for this clone: Other DNA sequences within the sample encode an identical CDR3. V and J are TRBV5-1 and TRBJ2-5; D unresolved. Trimming removed 0 bases at V and 2 bases at J, with 5 bases between. This CDR3 has 13 residues. CDR1 and CDR2 from the germline V gene are SGHRS and YFSETQ. CDR3 sequence reads: CASSLGQQETQYF. In DNA, the CDR3 is TGCGCCAGCAGCTTGGGTCAGCAAGAGACCCAGTACTTC.

This clone was observed a single time. This chain links TRBV10-3 with TRBJ2-1, with D perhaps TRBD2 (7 bases). Trimming removed 11 bases from V and 5 bases from J, with 16 bases in between. Germline V gives CDR1 ENHRY, CDR2 SYGVKD. This CDR3 spans 13 amino acids. The CDR3 sequence: CAARRGGNNEQFF. CDR3 bases: TGTGCCGCCCGGAGGGGGGGGAACAATGAGCAGTTCTTC.

The chain carries TRBV7-2 and TRBJ1-5; unclear D gene. This CDR3 spans 15 amino acids. Germline-derived CDR1 and CDR2 are SGHTA and FQGNSA. Trimming took off 1 base at V and 2 bases at J, with 9 bases between the two ends. The CDR3 sequence is CASSLEWGGNQPQHF. DNA for the CDR3: TGTGCCAGCAGCTTAGAGTGGGGAGGCAATCAGCCCCAGCATTTT.